This T cell receptor (beta chain) was identified during a study of cytomegalovirus exposure and HLA in healthy donors. Study in general: A prior analysis found about 120 million unique TCR beta sequences from 170 million or so T cells.

60 Vbeta and 13 Jbeta primers were used in PCR. Assay: immunoSEQ multiplex PCR; the TCRdb copy retains only in-frame clones and omits some. Among around 110,000 clones listed, about 76% were seen once. The source is a woman in her forties or fifties in good health and CMV-seropositive. Input material: PBMCs.

The CDR3 DNA is TGTGCCAGCAGCTTAGGAATGCGCGGGGCCGCGAACACCGGGGAGCTGTTTTTT. Translating gives CASSLGMRGAANTGELFF. The chain uses TRBV7-6 and TRBJ2-2, with D possibly TRBD2 on 6 matching bases. The germline V gene encodes CDR1 SGHVS and CDR2 FNYEAQ. Trimming cost V 1 base and J 0 bases, with 15 bases left between them. There are 18 residues in the CDR3. Using reference TRBV7-6 and TRBJ2-2 for the parts outside the CDR3, the full variable domain is GAGVSQSPRYKVTKRGQDVALRCDPISGHVSLYWYRQALGQGPEFLTYFNYEAQQDKSGLPNDRFSAERPEGSISTLTIQRTEQRDSAMYRCASSLGMRGAANTGELFFGEGSRLTVL.